This is a list of T cell receptor beta chains from one sample in a study of T cell responses to AZD1222 COVID-19 vaccine. The repertoire was sequenced with immunoSEQ multiplex PCR; TCRdb's copy has only in-frame clones and lacks some. The sample yields roughly 150,000 clones, about 89% seen once. The sample in question was peripheral blood, obtained 28 days after the second AZD1222 dose. The receptors here all came from an adult who received the AZD1222 COVID-19 vaccine. CDR3s include the opening cysteine and the closing phenylalanine or tryptophan. Each record gives: V gene, J gene, D gene, clone size, CDR3 protein, CDR3 DNA. The D gene is left open where the match is weak. Rows may omit the clone size; those that give it use once, few, many or a size class.

V: TRBV30; J: TRBJ2-1; D: TRBD2; size: -; CDR3: CASRLAESYNEQFF; DNA: TGTGCCTCAAGACTAGCGGAGTCCTACAATGAGCAGTTCTTC
V: TRBV6-2/TRBV6-3; J: TRBJ2-1; D: -; size: -; CDR3: CASSAAGINEQFF; DNA: TGTGCCAGCAGTGCCGCAGGAATCAATGAGCAGTTCTTC
V: TRBV4-3; J: TRBJ1-1; D: TRBD1; size: -; CDR3: CASSQDRGQGTRRSRAFF; DNA: TGCGCCAGCAGCCAAGATAGGGGACAGGGGACCCGACGCTCGAGAGCTTTCTTT
V: TRBV7-9; J: TRBJ1-1; D: TRBD1; size: -; CDR3: CASSLRQGATEAFF; DNA: TGTGCCAGCAGCTTAAGGCAGGGGGCCACTGAAGCTTTCTTT
V: TRBV28; J: TRBJ1-5; D: -; size: -; CDR3: CASSLSGIGGNSNQPQHF; DNA: TGTGCCAGCAGTTTATCCGGAATCGGGGGGAATAGCAATCAGCCCCAGCATTTT
V: TRBV2; J: TRBJ1-2; D: -; size: -; CDR3: CASSPSTDNYGYTF; DNA: TGTGCCAGCAGCCCGTCGACGGATAACTATGGCTACACCTTC
V: TRBV11-2; J: TRBJ2-7; D: -; size: -; CDR3: CASSLVRGAIYEQYF; DNA: TGTGCCAGCAGCTTAGTCCGGGGGGCAATCTACGAGCAGTACTTC
V: TRBV19; J: TRBJ2-7; D: TRBD1; size: -; CDR3: CASSTRDRAYEQYF; DNA: TGTGCCAGTAGTACCCGGGACAGGGCCTACGAGCAGTACTTC
V: TRBV10-2; J: TRBJ1-5; D: -; size: -; CDR3: CASSEWGQGLRPQHF; DNA: TGCGCCAGCAGTGAGTGGGGGCAGGGCCTGAGGCCCCAGCATTTT
V: TRBV7-9; J: TRBJ1-2; D: -; size: few; CDR3: CASSSRTGAGYGYTF; DNA: TGTGCCAGCAGCTCCCGGACGGGAGCGGGCTATGGCTACACCTTC
V: TRBV5-8; J: TRBJ2-7; D: TRBD2; size: -; CDR3: CASSRGLAGDF; DNA: TGTGCCAGCAGCCGGGGACTAGCGGGGGACTTC
V: TRBV19; J: TRBJ2-7; D: -; size: once; CDR3: CASSNPGQNPYEQYF; DNA: TGTGCCAGTAGCAACCCGGGACAAAACCCCTACGAGCAGTACTTC
V: TRBV19; J: TRBJ2-1; D: -; size: once; CDR3: CASSIRSRKQFF; DNA: TGTGCCAGTAGTATAAGAAGTCGAAAGCAGTTCTTC
V: TRBV6-2/TRBV6-3; J: TRBJ2-7; D: -; size: -; CDR3: CASSYPHSRGSYEQYF; DNA: TGTGCCAGCAGTTACCCCCACTCGCGGGGCTCCTACGAGCAGTACTTC
V: TRBV2; J: TRBJ1-4; D: -; size: -; CDR3: CASRGRGGEKLFF; DNA: TGTGCCAGCAGGGGAAGGGGCGGTGAAAAACTGTTTTTT
V: TRBV5-1; J: TRBJ1-1; D: TRBD1; size: -; CDR3: CASRLGDRGRGTEAFF; DNA: TGCGCCAGCAGATTGGGAGACAGGGGGCGCGGTACTGAAGCTTTCTTT
V: TRBV5-1; J: TRBJ1-1; D: TRBD1; size: -; CDR3: CASSTGTVGFF; DNA: TGCGCCAGCAGCACAGGGACAGTGGGATTCTTT
V: TRBV7-9; J: TRBJ1-5; D: -; size: -; CDR3: CASSLGSWPQHF; DNA: TGTGCCAGCAGCTTGGGGTCATGGCCCCAGCATTTT
V: TRBV19; J: TRBJ1-2; D: -; size: -; CDR3: CASSIDSTNYGYTF; DNA: TGTGCCAGTAGTATAGACAGTACTAACTATGGCTACACCTTC
V: TRBV19; J: TRBJ1-1; D: -; size: -; CDR3: CASSSLTDLLNTEAFF; DNA: TGTGCCAGTAGTTCGTTGACAGATTTACTGAACACTGAAGCTTTCTTT
V: TRBV4-3; J: TRBJ2-1; D: -; size: -; CDR3: CASSQAGEGVNEQFF; DNA: TGCGCCAGCAGCCAAGCGGGGGAAGGGGTAAATGAGCAGTTCTTC
V: TRBV6-6; J: TRBJ1-5; D: TRBD1; size: -; CDR3: CASIRSTGRFGEPQHF; DNA: TGTGCCAGCATACGATCGACAGGGAGGTTTGGGGAGCCCCAGCATTTT
V: TRBV25-1; J: TRBJ1-6; D: -; size: -; CDR3: CASSEPREGISPLHF; DNA: TGTGCCAGCAGTGAACCCAGGGAGGGTATTTCACCCCTCCACTTT
V: TRBV25-1; J: TRBJ2-7; D: -; size: -; CDR3: CASSGSPGTEQYF; DNA: TGTGCCAGCAGTGGATCCCCCGGTACTGAGCAGTACTTC
V: TRBV5-1; J: TRBJ2-6; D: -; size: -; CDR3: CASSFSPTWTGANVLTF; DNA: TGCGCCAGCAGCTTCAGCCCCACATGGACTGGGGCCAACGTCCTGACTTTC
V: TRBV4-3; J: TRBJ1-3; D: TRBD1; size: -; CDR3: CASSQTGDGGNTIYF; DNA: TGCGCCAGCAGCCAAACAGGGGACGGCGGAAACACCATATATTTT
V: TRBV5-6; J: TRBJ2-7; D: -; size: few; CDR3: CASSSEGSGHEQYF; DNA: TGTGCCAGCAGTAGCGAGGGAAGTGGTCACGAGCAGTACTTC
V: TRBV9; J: TRBJ2-2; D: -; size: few; CDR3: CASSAENTGELFF; DNA: TGTGCCAGCAGCGCAGAAAACACCGGGGAGCTGTTTTTT
V: TRBV7-8; J: TRBJ1-5; D: -; size: -; CDR3: CASSLVGPFQPQHF; DNA: TGTGCCAGCAGCTTGGTCGGGCCATTTCAGCCCCAGCATTTT
V: TRBV11-3; J: TRBJ2-2; D: -; size: -; CDR3: CASSPYSTGELFF; DNA: TGTGCCAGCAGCCCATACAGCACCGGGGAGCTGTTTTTT
V: TRBV7-2; J: TRBJ2-5; D: -; size: -; CDR3: CASRTGPQETQYF; DNA: TGTGCCAGCAGAACCGGGCCCCAAGAGACCCAGTACTTC
V: TRBV11-3; J: TRBJ2-5; D: TRBD2; size: -; CDR3: CASSLGAGTSGGQETQYF; DNA: TGTGCCAGCAGCTTAGGCGCCGGTACTAGCGGGGGCCAAGAGACCCAGTACTTC
V: TRBV24-1; J: TRBJ1-5; D: -; size: -; CDR3: CATSDWGGRYSNQPQHF; DNA: TGTGCCACCAGTGATTGGGGAGGCAGGTATAGCAATCAGCCCCAGCATTTT
V: TRBV9; J: TRBJ2-7; D: TRBD2; size: -; CDR3: CASSVGPSSGNSYEQYF; DNA: TGTGCCAGCAGCGTAGGACCGTCTAGCGGTAACTCCTACGAGCAGTACTTC
V: TRBV15; J: TRBJ1-6; D: TRBD1; size: -; CDR3: CATSRERQGGSPLHF; DNA: TGTGCCACCAGCAGGGAAAGACAGGGCGGCTCACCCCTCCACTTT
V: TRBV27; J: TRBJ2-7; D: -; size: -; CDR3: CASSTNPYEQYF; DNA: TGTGCCAGCAGTACGAATCCCTACGAGCAGTACTTC
V: TRBV29-1; J: TRBJ2-5; D: -; size: -; CDR3: CSVGAGQETQYF; DNA: TGCAGCGTTGGGGCAGGCCAAGAGACCCAGTACTTC
V: TRBV27; J: TRBJ2-7; D: -; size: -; CDR3: CASMQGSSYEQYF; DNA: TGTGCCAGCATGCAGGGCAGCTCCTACGAGCAGTACTTC
V: TRBV6-6; J: TRBJ2-1; D: -; size: -; CDR3: CASSPEAPDEQFF; DNA: TGTGCCAGCAGTCCCGAGGCCCCGGATGAGCAGTTCTTC
V: TRBV19; J: TRBJ2-3; D: TRBD1; size: -; CDR3: CASKDRGEADTQYF; DNA: TGTGCCAGTAAGGACAGGGGGGAGGCAGATACGCAGTATTTT
V: TRBV6-2/TRBV6-3; J: TRBJ2-5; D: TRBD2; size: -; CDR3: CASSYGGTSGRRETQYF; DNA: TGTGCCAGCAGTTACGGTGGGACTAGCGGGAGACGGGAGACCCAGTACTTC
V: TRBV5-6; J: TRBJ1-2; D: TRBD1; size: -; CDR3: CASSSQTGGYGYTF; DNA: TGTGCCAGCAGCTCTCAGACAGGGGGCTATGGCTACACCTTC
V: TRBV3-1/TRBV3-2; J: TRBJ2-7; D: -; size: once; CDR3: CASSPTVSYEQYF; DNA: TGTGCCAGCAGCCCGACTGTCTCCTACGAGCAGTACTTC
V: TRBV11-2; J: TRBJ2-7; D: -; size: -; CDR3: CASSLLGSIYEQYF; DNA: TGTGCCAGCAGCTTATTAGGGAGTATCTACGAGCAGTACTTC
V: TRBV28; J: TRBJ2-5; D: -; size: -; CDR3: CASSLFRSGDQETQYF; DNA: TGTGCCAGCAGTTTATTTAGGTCAGGGGATCAAGAGACCCAGTACTTC
V: TRBV7-9; J: TRBJ2-7; D: TRBD1; size: -; CDR3: CASSFPPGGWDEQYF; DNA: TGTGCCAGCAGTTTTCCGCCAGGGGGCTGGGATGAGCAGTACTTC
V: TRBV5-6; J: TRBJ2-1; D: -; size: -; CDR3: CASSPQGNEQFF; DNA: TGTGCCAGCAGCCCCCAAGGGAATGAGCAGTTCTTC
V: TRBV5-4; J: TRBJ2-7; D: TRBD2; size: -; CDR3: CASSLPRGVSYEQYF; DNA: TGTGCCAGCAGCCTACCGCGGGGGGTAAGCTACGAGCAGTACTTC
V: TRBV5-1; J: TRBJ2-1; D: TRBD2; size: -; CDR3: CASSVLAGGPENEQFF; DNA: TGCGCCAGCAGCGTCCTAGCGGGAGGGCCAGAGAATGAGCAGTTCTTC
V: TRBV5-1; J: TRBJ2-5; D: -; size: once; CDR3: CASSSRGQETQYF; DNA: TGCGCCAGCAGCTCCCGGGGTCAAGAGACCCAGTACTTC
V: TRBV24-1; J: TRBJ2-1; D: TRBD1; size: few; CDR3: CATRPPGQGDNEQFF; DNA: TGTGCCACCAGGCCACCGGGACAGGGCGACAATGAGCAGTTCTTC
V: TRBV9; J: TRBJ2-6; D: -; size: -; CDR3: CASSVSGANVLTF; DNA: TGTGCCAGCAGCGTATCTGGGGCCAACGTCCTGACTTTC
V: TRBV7-2; J: TRBJ2-7; D: TRBD1; size: -; CDR3: CASSVYPGQGAYEQYF; DNA: TGTGCCAGCAGCGTCTATCCGGGACAGGGGGCTTACGAGCAGTACTTC
V: TRBV9; J: TRBJ1-1; D: -; size: -; CDR3: CASSVGSGTEAFF; DNA: TGTGCCAGCAGCGTAGGGTCGGGGACTGAAGCTTTCTTT
V: TRBV7-9; J: TRBJ2-7; D: -; size: -; CDR3: CASSPRDGSYEQYF; DNA: TGTGCCAGCAGCCCTCGGGACGGCTCCTACGAGCAGTACTTC
V: TRBV4-3; J: TRBJ1-1; D: -; size: -; CDR3: CASSQDFTGRAFF; DNA: TGCGCCAGCAGCCAAGATTTCACGGGGAGGGCTTTCTTT
V: TRBV19; J: TRBJ2-1; D: -; size: -; CDR3: CASKTSGAYNEQFF; DNA: TGTGCCAGTAAAACTAGTGGGGCCTACAATGAGCAGTTCTTC
V: TRBV24-1; J: TRBJ2-5; D: -; size: -; CDR3: CATQEQGVETQYF; DNA: TGTGCCACCCAGGAGCAAGGGGTGGAGACCCAGTACTTC
V: TRBV7-3; J: TRBJ1-3; D: -; size: -; CDR3: CASSLSAYPGNTIYF; DNA: TGTGCCAGCAGCTTATCGGCTTACCCTGGAAACACCATATATTTT
V: TRBV7-8; J: TRBJ2-6; D: -; size: -; CDR3: CASSSGQISGANVLTF; DNA: TGTGCCAGCAGCTCTGGCCAGATTTCTGGGGCCAACGTCCTGACTTTC